Listed below are T cell receptor beta chains from one sample, sequenced in a study of T-cell reconstitution after alpha-beta-depleted transplantation in children. TCRdb fed the PCR reads into MiXCR, producing one record per CDR3 protein. This repertoire shows hundreds of thousands of distinct CDR3 sequences, 30% to 35% found once; its top ten account for under 3%. The sample here was PBMCs from the stem cell graft donor, taken from the stem cell graft. Receptors were obtained from a human donor who donated a stem cell graft to a child with aplastic anemia. Each CDR3 is given with its conserved first and last residue. D genes are given only for firm matches.

d_call j_call v_call cdr3_aa
TRBD2 TRBJ2-7 TRBV6-1 CASRETSGRAYEQYF
. TRBJ1-2 TRBV12-3/TRBV12-4 CASSLDSGLSGYTF
TRBD1 TRBJ2-5 TRBV20-1 CSATGPGQQETQYF
TRBD1 TRBJ2-7 TRBV7-8 CASSSTGQASYEQYF
. TRBJ2-2 TRBV25-1 CASKGGMNTGELFF
TRBD2 TRBJ2-1 TRBV20-1 CSARYNLAGTYNEQFF
. TRBJ2-1 TRBV6-2/TRBV6-3 CASSLPGWEQFF
. TRBJ1-5 TRBV20-1 CSAPSRAVHNQPQHF
TRBD2 TRBJ2-1 TRBV15 CATSRVTGGINEQFF
TRBD2 TRBJ2-1 TRBV14 CASSGGPGLAYNEQFF
TRBD1 TRBJ1-1 TRBV6-5 CASSLGQGKAFF
. TRBJ2-4 TRBV5-5 CASSLEDSENIQYF
. TRBJ2-3 TRBV12-3/TRBV12-4 CASIRDSGTDTQYF
. TRBJ2-7 TRBV28 CASMGASGNYEQYF
. TRBJ2-2 TRBV6-1 CASSEHLTGELFF
. TRBJ1-2 TRBV25-1 CASSEYKGYTF
TRBD2 TRBJ2-3 TRBV7-9 CASSLEAGGPTDTQYF
. TRBJ1-1 TRBV20-1 CSAEITGRGTEAFF
. TRBJ2-1 TRBV7-2 CASSLDQFGTYNEQFF
. TRBJ2-7 TRBV20-1 CSAISIIHIEQYF
TRBD2 TRBJ2-1 TRBV5-1 CASSLGVAGVGEQFF
TRBD1 TRBJ1-2 TRBV6-5 CASSYSDRALTLQSGYTF
. TRBJ2-1 TRBV20-1 CSAVMREQFF
TRBD2 TRBJ2-1 TRBV18 CASSPNGLAVYNEQFF
TRBD2 TRBJ2-5 TRBV12-3/TRBV12-4 CASSYSGRASQETQYF
. TRBJ2-2 TRBV29-1 CSVWGAGELFF
TRBD1 TRBJ1-1 TRBV11-2 CASSDNRGLTEAFF
. TRBJ2-1 TRBV29-1 CSVEERHTNSYNEQFF
. TRBJ2-4 TRBV30 CAWSLATTGAMNIQYF
. TRBJ1-1 TRBV5-5 CASNLPGGTVEAFF
TRBD1 TRBJ1-1 TRBV2 CASSAQGAANTEAFF
. TRBJ2-1 TRBV4-2 CASSPGLLGWEQFF
. TRBJ2-2 TRBV5-6 CASSLGTYTGELFF
. TRBJ1-5 TRBV10-3 CAISESTTLPSNQPQHF
. TRBJ2-2 TRBV7-2 CASSGGRFDTGELFF
. TRBJ1-4 TRBV12-3/TRBV12-4 CASSLLGGTNEKLFF
. TRBJ1-6 TRBV14 CASSQDSSYNSPLHF
. TRBJ2-5 TRBV18 CASSPLQEQETQYF
. TRBJ1-5 TRBV29-1 CSVGGDQPQHF
TRBD2 TRBJ2-6 TRBV9 CASSVLGREPGANVLTF
. TRBJ1-1 TRBV5-1 CASSSMEGTEAFF